The 22 T cell receptor beta chains below come from one sample, sequenced in a study of vaccination effects on CD4 cells after COVID-19. Antigen-specific CD4+ T cells were expanded with viral peptide pools in the ViraFEST assay before sequencing. Isolating CD4+ T cells followed about 11 days of culture. Vaccine administered to participants consisted of two doses of either BNT162b2 or mRNA-1273. These receptors have no identified antigens. Produced via immunoSEQ multiplex PCR; TCRdb's table is partial and in-frame only. The sample holds 65,000 to 95,000 clones, around four fifths seen once. The sample consisted of CD4+ T cells from PBMCs cultured with HCoV-OC43 spike peptides, taken after COVID-19 vaccination. Stated subset: HCoV-OC43 spike overlapping peptide pool stimulation. These receptors were collected from a human donor who received a COVID-19 vaccine.

The chain combines TRBV5-1 with TRBJ2-1; D possibly corresponds to TRBD2 (7 bases). This CDR3 has 14 residues. Germline CDR1 is SGHRS and CDR2 is YFSETQ. Trimming stripped 4 bases from V and 5 bases from J, with 13 bases between. CDR3 amino acids: CASSEGGYDNEQFF. The CDR3 DNA is TGCGCCAGCAGCGAGGGGGGGTACGACAATGAGCAGTTCTTC.

The chain uses TRBV4-1 and TRBJ2-7; 10 nucleotides match TRBD2. The germline V gene has CDR1 MGHRA and CDR2 YSYEKL. With 4 bases clipped from V and 3 bases from J, the junction kept 6 bases outside the gene matches. The length of the CDR3 is 15 residues. The CDR3 spells CASSLEASGGYEQYV. The CDR3 nucleotides are TGCGCCAGCAGCCTAGAGGCTAGCGGGGGCTACGAGCAGTACGTC.

The V call is TRBV4-1, the J call TRBJ2-3; TRBD1 matches at 8 bases. Looked up from germline, CDR1 is MGHRA and CDR2 is YSYEKL. V shed 0 bases, J shed 3 bases, and the junction held 2 bases outside the gene matches. CDR3 length: 15 amino acids. In DNA, the CDR3 is TGCGCCAGCAGCCAAGAAGGGACAGGTACAGATACGCAGTATTTT. Protein product: CASSQEGTGTDTQYF.

The chain uses TRBV6-5 and TRBJ1-1; no firm D call. V lost 2 bases, J lost 2 bases, and 9 bases lay in between. This CDR3 region has 14 residues. Germline lookup yields CDR1 MNHEY and CDR2 SVGAGI. The CDR3 reads CASSYRNYNTEAFF. The CDR3 nucleotides are TGTGCCAGCAGTTACCGTAACTATAACACTGAAGCTTTCTTT.

The chain employs TRBV29-1 and TRBJ1-3; 8 bases map to TRBD1. The CDR3 has 16 amino acids. The J segment lost 0 bases and the V segment lost 4 bases, leaving 8 bases of the junction unmatched. Germline V gives CDR1 SQVTM, CDR2 ANQGSEA. Written as DNA, the CDR3 is TGCAGCGTTGTTACCAGGGGGCTAATCTCTGGAAACACCATATATTTT. The encoded protein is CSVVTRGLISGNTIYF.

This chain uses TRBV18 with TRBJ1-5; D is undetermined. From germline, CDR1 is KGHSH and CDR2 LQKENI. V lost 2 bases, J lost 0 bases, and 5 bases lay in between. This CDR3 contains 14 residues. CDR3 coding DNA: TGTGCCAGCTCACCAGATTATAGCAATCAGCCCCAGCATTTT. Amino acid sequence: CASSPDYSNQPQHF.

The chain is built from TRBV29-1 and TRBJ2-2, with 7 bases aligning to TRBD1. The length of the CDR3 is 13 residues. The trim removed 5 bases at V and 7 bases at J, leaving 7 bases unmatched. Germline V gene data show CDR1 as SQVTM and CDR2 as ANQGSEA. DNA for the CDR3: TGCAGCGTTATGACAGGGTCGATCGGGGAGCTGTTTTTT. Translation: CSVMTGSIGELFF.

V usage is TRBV4-3 and J usage is TRBJ1-2; 7 bases line up with TRBD1. This CDR3 contains 15 residues. The junction had 6 bases not matched to a gene; V was cut back by 1 base and J by 4 bases. The germline gives CDR1 LGHNA, CDR2 YSLEER. The CDR3 sequence: CASSQAGQDFYGYTF. DNA for the CDR3: TGCGCCAGCAGCCAAGCAGGACAGGACTTCTATGGCTACACCTTC.

This clone was found a few times. V gene TRBV19 combines with J gene TRBJ2-1, with TRBD1 as a possible D gene (5 bases). The ends were cut back, 5 bases at V and 6 bases at J, with 14 bases in the middle. The V gene's germline CDR1 is LNHDA and CDR2 SQIVND (reference sequence). CDR3 length: 14 amino acids. CDR3 loop: CASSAWGSLNEQFF. The CDR3 nucleotides read TGTGCCAGTAGTGCGTGGGGCTCTCTCAATGAGCAGTTCTTC.

V gene TRBV7-2 combines with J gene TRBJ2-3; D gene uncertain. V gave up 3 bases and J gave up 0 bases, with 7 bases separating them. From germline, CDR1 is SGHTA and CDR2 FQGNSA. The CDR3 sequence is 14 residues long. The DNA for the CDR3 is TGTGCCAGCAGCTTCTCCATGAGCACAGATACGCAGTATTTT. This codes for CASSFSMSTDTQYF.

This chain links TRBV30 with TRBJ1-5; D perhaps matches TRBD1 (6 bases). Germline V gives CDR1 GTSNPN, CDR2 SVGIG (reference sequence). This CDR3 spans 14 amino acids. V was pared by 4 bases and J by 0 bases, with 10 bases between. CDR3 amino acids: CAWKIGGSNQPQHF. In nucleotides, the CDR3 is TGTGCCTGGAAAATAGGGGGTAGCAATCAGCCCCAGCATTTT.

The chain recombines TRBV24-1 with TRBJ2-5; a possible D gene is TRBD1 (7 bases). Trimming took off 6 bases at V and 5 bases at J, with 12 bases between the two ends. The CDR3 has 13 residues. From germline, CDR1 is KGHDR and CDR2 SFDVKD. This chain's CDR3 is CATSQGGVETQYF. CDR3 nucleotide sequence: TGTGCCACCAGTCAGGGGGGTGTGGAGACCCAGTACTTC.

This rearrangement joins TRBV19 to TRBJ2-3; 8 bases are a match to TRBD1. This CDR3 contains 19 residues. V was clipped by 5 bases and J by 2 bases; unmatched bases: 18. The V gene's germline CDR1 is LNHDA and CDR2 SQIVND (reference sequence). CDR3 region: CASSPKSGTGLINTDTQYF. The DNA for the CDR3 is TGTGCCAGTAGTCCCAAATCCGGGACAGGACTTATAAACACAGATACGCAGTATTTT.

This chain uses TRBV15 with TRBJ1-2; unclear D gene. V was pared by 3 bases and J by 4 bases, with 12 bases between. CDR1 is LNHNV and CDR2 is YYDKDF in the germline V gene (reference sequence). The CDR3 extends over 14 amino acids. The CDR3 spells CATSRSTGGYGYTF. The DNA of the CDR3 is TGTGCCACCAGCAGGTCCACGGGCGGCTATGGCTACACCTTC.

The chain combines TRBV9 with TRBJ1-2, with D possibly TRBD1 on 5 matching bases. Germline lookup yields CDR1 SGDLS and CDR2 YYNGEE. V was pared by 2 bases and J by 0 bases, with 8 bases between. The CDR3 totals 14 residues. The DNA for the CDR3 is TGTGCCAGCAGCGTGCGGGACGCTAACTATGGCTACACCTTC. Residues: CASSVRDANYGYTF. Looking up the rest from reference TRBV9 and TRBJ1-2 gives the full variable domain: DSGVTQTPKHLITATGQRVTLRCSPRSGDLSVYWYQQSLDQGLQFLIQYYNGEERAKGNILERFSAQQFPDLHSELNLSSLELGDSALYFCASSVRDANYGYTFGSGTRLTVV.

The CDR3 DNA follows: TGCGCCAGCAGTCCGACTAGCGGGGGACCCCGGGTCAATGAGCAGTTCTTC. It codes for CASSPTSGGPRVNEQFF. The J gene is TRBJ2-1, the V gene TRBV5-1; 12 nucleotides agree with TRBD2. This CDR3 has 17 residues. Germline V gene lookup returns CDR1 SGHRS and CDR2 YFSETQ. Germline trimming cut 5 bases from V and 6 bases from J; bases unmatched to any gene: 12.

This clone came up a few times. CDR3 protein: CASSQVQPRVSQDSRSGNTIYF. CDR3 sequence (DNA): TGCGCCAGCAGCCAAGTTCAGCCCCGTGTGTCTCAAGACTCTCGTTCTGGAAACACCATATATTTT. The chain couples TRBV4-1 to TRBJ1-3; D is ambiguous. Per germline, CDR1 MGHRA and CDR2 YSYEKL. This CDR3 region has 22 residues. V was cut by 1 base and J by 1 base, with 29 bases left in between.

V and J are TRBV4-3 and TRBJ1-1; TRBD1 agrees at 8 bases. V lost 2 bases and J lost 6; bases outside the gene matches: 2. The germline CDR1 and CDR2 sequences are LGHNA and YSLEER. The CDR3 runs 13 residues. CDR3 DNA sequence: TGCGCCAGCAGCCAAAAACAGGGGGCTGAAGCTTTCTTT. Amino acid sequence: CASSQKQGAEAFF.

The gene calls are TRBV30 and TRBJ1-3; 9 bases match TRBD1. Looked up from germline, CDR1 is GTSNPN and CDR2 is SVGIG (reference sequence). The CDR3 is 14 residues long. Unmatched junction bases numbered 2, after V lost 5 bases and J lost 0 bases. The CDR3 coding sequence is TGTGCCTGGGGACAGGGGATCTCTGGAAACACCATATATTTT. Amino acid sequence: CAWGQGISGNTIYF.

This chain links TRBV7-8 with TRBJ2-2; the D call may be TRBD1 or TRBD2 (5 bases each). Germline CDR1 SGHVS, CDR2 FQNEAQ. V shed 3 bases and J shed 1 base, with 12 bases lying between them. The CDR3 is made up of 16 amino acids. CDR3 DNA sequence: TGTGCCAGCAGCTTCCAGGGAGTGGGGAACACCGGGGAGCTGTTTTTT. Translation gives CASSFQGVGNTGELFF.

The chain uses TRBV5-1 and TRBJ2-2; possible D gene TRBD1, 6 bases. The germline gives CDR1 SGHRS, CDR2 YFSETQ. The V gene lost 4 bases and the J gene lost 0 bases, with 10 bases spanning the gap. The CDR3 runs to 15 residues. Here the CDR3 reads CASSTGTPNTGELFF. The CDR3 DNA follows: TGCGCCAGCAGCACCGGGACACCGAACACCGGGGAGCTGTTTTTT.

With regard to this clone: One junction end does not reproduce the germline sequence, and a read error may be involved. The V call is TRBV18, the J call TRBJ1-2; maybe TRBD1 (5 bases). Germline V gives CDR1 KGHSH, CDR2 LQKENI. There are 12 residues in the CDR3. CDR3 sequence: CASSPGRGGEAF. CDR3 DNA: TGTGCCAGCTCCCCTGGTCGTGGGGGTGAAGCCTTC.